These 19 T cell receptor beta chains came from one sample sequenced in a study of blood T cell repertoires in COVID-19. Sequencing used immunoSEQ multiplex PCR; TCRdb keeps in-frame clones, though not all of them. The profile shows about 180,000 clones, about nine tenths of them singletons. The sequenced sample was peripheral blood. The receptors come from a woman aged 25 to 39 with acute or convalescent COVID-19.

This clone has just a few counts. V usage is TRBV12-3 or TRBV12-4 and J usage is TRBJ2-3; D remains ambiguous. V lost 3 bases, J lost 4 bases, and 5 bases lay in between. The CDR3 is made up of 12 amino acids. The CDR3 here is CASSFLSDTQYF. For the CDR3, the DNA is TGTGCCAGCAGTTTTCTTTCAGATACGCAGTATTTT.

V is TRBV29-1 and J is TRBJ2-7; weak D call: TRBD2 (6 bases). CDR1 and CDR2 (germline): SQVTM, ANQGSEA. The CDR3 covers 16 residues. Trimming took 2 bases from V and 5 from J, leaving 22 bases between them. The CDR3 protein is CSVEIPRGTDHDEQYF. The CDR3 DNA sequence: TGCAGCGTTGAAATCCCGCGCGGGACCGATCACGACGAGCAGTACTTC.

V and J are TRBV5-1 and TRBJ1-2; 7 positions agree with TRBD1. The junction had 13 bases not matched to a gene; V was cut back by 4 bases and J by 10 bases. The V gene's germline CDR1 is SGHRS and CDR2 YFSETQ. This CDR3 region has 14 residues. CDR3 nucleotide sequence: TGCGCCAGCAGCATACATCGGGACAGCCTATTCTACACCTTC. This encodes CASSIHRDSLFYTF.

The J gene is TRBJ2-5, the V gene TRBV4-1; TRBD1 matches 7 bases. V lost 4 bases, J lost 3 bases, and 5 bases stayed unmatched. Germline V gene lookup returns CDR1 MGHRA and CDR2 YSYEKL. This CDR3 is 14 amino acids long. This CDR3 is CASSLQGDEETQYF. The CDR3 nucleotides read TGCGCCAGCAGCCTTCAGGGGGATGAAGAGACCCAGTACTTC.

This clone came up once. The rearrangement uses TRBV27 and TRBJ1-1; 10 bases are a match to TRBD1. CDR3 length equals 15 residues. V lost 5 bases, J lost 4 bases, and 7 bases stayed unmatched. Looked up from germline, CDR1 is MNHEY and CDR2 is SMNVEV (reference sequence). The CDR3 region is CASSPGQGRATEAFF. The CDR3 DNA sequence: TGTGCCAGCAGTCCGGGACAGGGGCGGGCCACTGAAGCTTTCTTT.

This chain connects TRBV4-1 to TRBJ1-1; no reliable D call. V lost 1 base and J 5 bases, leaving 14 bases between the germline ends. This CDR3 comprises 15 residues. The germline CDR1 and CDR2 sequences are MGHRA and YSYEKL. Written as DNA, the CDR3 is TGCGCCAGCAGCCAAGTCTCAATGGGCTTGACTGAAGCTTTCTTT. This encodes CASSQVSMGLTEAFF.

This chain joins TRBV28 and TRBJ1-1; D possibly corresponds to TRBD1 (6 bases). There are 13 residues in the CDR3. The germline V and J ends were trimmed by 6 bases and 6 bases, with 14 bases remaining between them. Germline CDR1 and CDR2: MDHEN and SYDVKM. The CDR3 DNA follows: TGTGCCAGCAGAGGGAGGGGGAGCGCTGAAGCTTTCTTT. This translates into CASRGRGSAEAFF.

J is TRBJ2-7 and V is TRBV7-9; 11 nucleotides match TRBD2. Per the germline V gene, CDR1 is SEHNR and CDR2 is FQNEAQ (reference sequence). After removal of 5 bases from V and 7 bases from J, the junction contained 13 bases not matched to a gene. There are 16 residues in the CDR3. CDR3: CASSQTSGKEVGEQYF. CDR3 DNA: TGTGCCAGCAGCCAGACTAGCGGGAAAGAAGTGGGTGAGCAGTACTTC. Full variable domain (remainder filled in from reference TRBV7-9 and TRBJ2-7): DTGVSQNPRHKITKRGQNVTFRCDPISEHNRLYWYRQTLGQGPEFLTYFQNEAQLEKSRLLSDRFSAERPKGSFSTLEIQRTEQGDSAMYLCASSQTSGKEVGEQYFGPGTRLTVT.

A remark on this clone: One junction end does not reproduce the germline sequence, and a read error may be involved. The V gene is TRBV11-3, the J gene TRBJ2-1, with TRBD2 matching over 10 bases. CDR1 is SGHNT and CDR2 is YENEEA in the germline V gene. This CDR3 comprises 14 residues. CDR3 DNA sequence: TGTGCCAGCAGCCACGGACTAGCGGACGGCGTCTTGCTCTTC. It codes for CASSHGLADGVLLF.

V and J are TRBV28 and TRBJ2-7, with 8 bases fitting TRBD1. The germline V gene has CDR1 MDHEN and CDR2 SYDVKM. This CDR3 has 16 residues. V lost 1 base, J lost 5 bases, and 10 bases stayed unmatched. This CDR3 reads CASSLYRTGSLDEQYF. Written as DNA, the CDR3 is TGTGCCAGCAGTTTATACCGGACAGGGTCTTTAGACGAGCAGTACTTC. The complete variable domain, with remaining parts taken from reference TRBV28 and TRBJ2-7, reads DVKVTQSSRYLVKRTGEKVFLECVQDMDHENMFWYRQDPGLGLRLIYFSYDVKMKEKGDIPEGYSVSREKKERFSLILESASTNQTSMYLCASSLYRTGSLDEQYFGPGTRLTVT.

V gene TRBV4-2 combines with J gene TRBJ1-2; D gene uncertain. Germline V lookup: CDR1 LGHNA, CDR2 YNFKEQ. The germline V and J ends were trimmed by 4 bases and 3 bases, with 12 bases remaining between them. The CDR3 extends over 14 amino acids. The CDR3 spells CASSPSRRYYGYTF. Written as DNA, the CDR3 is TGTGCCAGCAGCCCCTCCAGGAGGTACTATGGCTACACCTTC.

CDR3 in DNA: TGCGCCAGCAGACTGACTAGCGGGACGGGCACAGATACGCAGTATTTT. This gives the protein CASRLTSGTGTDTQYF. V is TRBV5-1 and J is TRBJ2-3; TRBD2 agrees at 11 bases. CDR3 length: 16 amino acids. From germline, CDR1 is SGHRS and CDR2 YFSETQ. Trimming at V came to 5 bases and at J to 1 base, leaving 6 bases not matched to a gene.

The V call is TRBV5-6, the J call TRBJ2-5; D perhaps matches TRBD2 (5 bases). There are 13 residues in the CDR3. V shed 0 bases and J shed 4 bases, with 7 bases lying between them. Germline CDR1 is SGHDT and CDR2 is YYEEEE. The CDR3: CASSLGAGETQYF. The CDR3 DNA follows: TGTGCCAGCAGCTTGGGGGCGGGAGAGACCCAGTACTTC.

The chain joins TRBV5-1 to TRBJ2-7, with D possibly being TRBD1 (6 bases). Germline assignment: CDR1 SGHRS and CDR2 YFSETQ. Trimming shortened V by 4 bases and J by 1 base, and 15 bases separated the two germline ends. The CDR3 is made up of 15 amino acids. CDR3 bases: TGCGCCAGCAGCATCTCGACAGGTCAATCCTACGAGCAGTACTTC. Encoded protein: CASSISTGQSYEQYF.

This rearrangement joins TRBV7-9 to TRBJ2-7, with D tentatively TRBD2 (6 bases). The germline V gene has CDR1 SEHNR and CDR2 FQNEAQ (reference sequence). V shed 4 bases and J shed 5 bases, with 18 bases lying between them. There are 15 residues in the CDR3. The CDR3 nucleotides read TGTGCCAGCAGCTCCGGGGGATCCGGAGACGACGAGCAGTACTTC. Its translation is CASSSGGSGDDEQYF.

The chain combines TRBV15 with TRBJ1-5; weak D call: TRBD1 (5 bases). The CDR3 contains 14 residues. Trimming removed 1 base from V and 6 bases from J, with 10 bases in between. Looked up from germline, CDR1 is LNHNV and CDR2 is YYDKDF (reference sequence). CDR3 DNA: TGTGCCACCAGCAGAGCCGGGCAGGGTCAGCCCCAGCATTTT. It translates to CATSRAGQGQPQHF.

This chain uses TRBV10-2 with TRBJ2-1; 7 bases are shared with TRBD1. With 8 bases clipped from V and 0 bases from J, the junction kept 1 base outside the gene matches. Germline CDR1 is WSHSY and CDR2 is SAAADI. CDR3 size: 13 residues. The CDR3 bases are TGCGCCAGCCGGGACAGCTCCTACAATGAGCAGTTCTTC. This translates into CASRDSSYNEQFF.

CDR3 nucleotide sequence: TGTGCCAGCGGGACAGAGACTGGAAACACCATATATTTT. Amino acids: CASGTETGNTIYF. The chain employs TRBV6-5 and TRBJ1-3; 7 positions match TRBD1. The CDR3 runs 13 residues. CDR1 is MNHEY, CDR2 SVGAGI, per germline. V shed 8 bases, J shed 2 bases, and the junction held 3 bases outside the gene matches.

This chain uses TRBV5-1 with TRBJ2-3; D ambiguous. V was clipped by 0 bases and J by 1 base, with 3 bases between them. This CDR3 region has 13 residues. Germline loops: CDR1 SGHRS, CDR2 YFSETQ. CDR3 in amino acids: CASSLGGTDTQYF. CDR3 coding DNA: TGCGCCAGCAGCTTGGGCGGCACAGATACGCAGTATTTT. Based on the CDR3 plus reference TRBV5-1 and TRBJ2-3, the full variable domain is KAGVTQTPRYLIKTRGQQVTLSCSPISGHRSVSWYQQTPGQGLQFLFEYFSETQRNKGNFPGRFSGRQFSNSRSEMNVSTLELGDSALYLCASSLGGTDTQYFGPGTRLTVL.